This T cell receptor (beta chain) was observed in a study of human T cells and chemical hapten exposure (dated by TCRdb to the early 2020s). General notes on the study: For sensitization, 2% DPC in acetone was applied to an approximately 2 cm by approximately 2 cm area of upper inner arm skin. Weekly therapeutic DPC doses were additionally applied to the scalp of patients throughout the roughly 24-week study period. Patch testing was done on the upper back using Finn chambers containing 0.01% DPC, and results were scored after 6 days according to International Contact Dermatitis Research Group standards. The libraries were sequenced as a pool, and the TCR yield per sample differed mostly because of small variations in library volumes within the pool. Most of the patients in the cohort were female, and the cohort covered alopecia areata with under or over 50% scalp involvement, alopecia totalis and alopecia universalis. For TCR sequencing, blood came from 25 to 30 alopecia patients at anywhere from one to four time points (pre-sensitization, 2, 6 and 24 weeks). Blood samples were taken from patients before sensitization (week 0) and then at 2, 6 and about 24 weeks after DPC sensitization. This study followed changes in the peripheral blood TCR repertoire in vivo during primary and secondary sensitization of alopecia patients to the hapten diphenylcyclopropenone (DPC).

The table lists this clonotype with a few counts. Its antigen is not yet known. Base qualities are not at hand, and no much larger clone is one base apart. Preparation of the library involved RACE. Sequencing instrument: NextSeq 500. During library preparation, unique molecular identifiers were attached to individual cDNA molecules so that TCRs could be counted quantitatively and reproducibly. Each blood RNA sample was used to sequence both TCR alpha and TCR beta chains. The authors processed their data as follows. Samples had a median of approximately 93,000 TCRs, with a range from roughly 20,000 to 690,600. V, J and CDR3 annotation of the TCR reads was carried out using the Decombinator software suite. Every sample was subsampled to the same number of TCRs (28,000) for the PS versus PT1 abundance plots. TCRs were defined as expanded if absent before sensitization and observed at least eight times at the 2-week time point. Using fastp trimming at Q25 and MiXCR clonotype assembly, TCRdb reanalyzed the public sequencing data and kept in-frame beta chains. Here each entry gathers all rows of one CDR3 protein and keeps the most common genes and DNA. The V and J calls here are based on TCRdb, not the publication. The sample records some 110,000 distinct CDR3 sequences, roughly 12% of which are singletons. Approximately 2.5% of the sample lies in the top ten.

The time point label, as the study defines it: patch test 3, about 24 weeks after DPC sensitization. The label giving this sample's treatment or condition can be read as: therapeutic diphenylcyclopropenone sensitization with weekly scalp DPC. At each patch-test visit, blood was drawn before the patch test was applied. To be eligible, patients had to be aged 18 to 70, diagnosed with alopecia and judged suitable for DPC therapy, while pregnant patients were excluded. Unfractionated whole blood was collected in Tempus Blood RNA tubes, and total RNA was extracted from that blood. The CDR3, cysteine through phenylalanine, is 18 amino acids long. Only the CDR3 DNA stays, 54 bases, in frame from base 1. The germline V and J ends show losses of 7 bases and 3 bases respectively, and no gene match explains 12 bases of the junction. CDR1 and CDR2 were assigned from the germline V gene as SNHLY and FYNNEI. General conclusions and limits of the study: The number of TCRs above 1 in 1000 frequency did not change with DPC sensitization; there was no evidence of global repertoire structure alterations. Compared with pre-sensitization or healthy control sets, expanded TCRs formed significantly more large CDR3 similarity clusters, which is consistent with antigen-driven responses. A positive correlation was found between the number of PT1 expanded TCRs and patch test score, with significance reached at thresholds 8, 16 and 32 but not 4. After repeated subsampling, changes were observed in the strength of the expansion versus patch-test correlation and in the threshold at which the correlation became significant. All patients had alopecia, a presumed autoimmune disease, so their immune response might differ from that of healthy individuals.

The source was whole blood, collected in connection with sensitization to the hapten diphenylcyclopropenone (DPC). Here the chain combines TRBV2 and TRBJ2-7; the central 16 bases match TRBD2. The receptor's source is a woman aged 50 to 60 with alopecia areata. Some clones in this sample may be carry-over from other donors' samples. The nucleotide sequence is TGTGCCAGCATCAGAGGGACTAGCGGGAGGGCCCTCGTCTACGAGCAGTACTTC. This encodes CASIRGTSGRALVYEQYF.